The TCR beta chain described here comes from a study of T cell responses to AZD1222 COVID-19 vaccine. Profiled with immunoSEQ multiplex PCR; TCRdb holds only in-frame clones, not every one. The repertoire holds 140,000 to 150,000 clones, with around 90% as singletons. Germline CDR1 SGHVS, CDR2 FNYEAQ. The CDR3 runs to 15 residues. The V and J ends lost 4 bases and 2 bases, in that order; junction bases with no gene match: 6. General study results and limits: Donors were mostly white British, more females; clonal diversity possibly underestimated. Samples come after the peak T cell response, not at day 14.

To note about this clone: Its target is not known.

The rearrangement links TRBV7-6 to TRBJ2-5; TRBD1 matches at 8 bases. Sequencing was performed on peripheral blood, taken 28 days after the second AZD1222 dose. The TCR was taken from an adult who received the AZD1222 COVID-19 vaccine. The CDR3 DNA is TGTGCCAGCAGCTCCCTAGACAGGGGTCAAGAGACCCAGTACTTC. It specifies CASSSLDRGQETQYF.